The present T cell receptor beta chain was sequenced within a study of control samples from healthy donors and cancer patients. Profiling relied on immunoSEQ multiplex PCR, and the TCRdb table lists in-frame clones only, not all of them. The sample includes 150,000 or so clones, approximately 94% seen only once; the top ten take 5% to 6.5%. CDR3 size: 14 residues. CDR1 and CDR2 from the germline V gene are SGHTA and FQGNSA. Trimming removed 1 base from V and 7 bases from J, with 11 bases in between. Sequenced sample: blood. The TCR sequence derives from a middle-aged man in good health. V gene TRBV7-2 combines with J gene TRBJ1-5; D is ambiguous. The CDR3 loop reads CASSLEALEQPQHF. DNA of the CDR3: TGTGCCAGCAGCTTAGAGGCCCTGGAGCAGCCCCAGCATTTT. Variable domain in full (rest from reference TRBV7-2 and TRBJ1-5): GAGVSQSPSNKVTEKGKDVELRCDPISGHTALYWYRQSLGQGLEFLIYFQGNSAPDKSGLPSDRFSAERTGGSVSTLTIQRTQQEDSAVYLCASSLEALEQPQHFGDGTRLSIL.